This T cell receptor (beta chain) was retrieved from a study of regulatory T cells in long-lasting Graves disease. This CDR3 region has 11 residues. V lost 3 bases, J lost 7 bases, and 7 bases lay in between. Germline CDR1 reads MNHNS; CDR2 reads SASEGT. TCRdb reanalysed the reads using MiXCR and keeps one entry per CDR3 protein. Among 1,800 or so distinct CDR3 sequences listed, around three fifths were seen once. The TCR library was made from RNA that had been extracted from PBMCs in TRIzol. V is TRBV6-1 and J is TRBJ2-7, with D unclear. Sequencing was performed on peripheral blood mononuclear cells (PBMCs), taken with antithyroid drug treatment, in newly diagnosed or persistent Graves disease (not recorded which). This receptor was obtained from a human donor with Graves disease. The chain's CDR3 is CASSDMGEQYF. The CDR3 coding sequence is TGTGCCAGCAGTGATATGGGAGAGCAGTACTTC.